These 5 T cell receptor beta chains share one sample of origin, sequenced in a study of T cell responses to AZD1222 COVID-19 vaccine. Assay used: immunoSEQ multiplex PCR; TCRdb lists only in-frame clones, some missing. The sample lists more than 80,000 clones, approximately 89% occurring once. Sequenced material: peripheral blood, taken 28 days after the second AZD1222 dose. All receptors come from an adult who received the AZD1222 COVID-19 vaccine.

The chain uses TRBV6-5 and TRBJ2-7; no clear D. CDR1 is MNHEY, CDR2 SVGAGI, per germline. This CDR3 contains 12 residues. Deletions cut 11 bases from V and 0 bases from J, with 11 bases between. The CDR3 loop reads CACTGPSYEQYF. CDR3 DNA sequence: TGTGCCTGCACCGGGCCCTCCTACGAGCAGTACTTC.

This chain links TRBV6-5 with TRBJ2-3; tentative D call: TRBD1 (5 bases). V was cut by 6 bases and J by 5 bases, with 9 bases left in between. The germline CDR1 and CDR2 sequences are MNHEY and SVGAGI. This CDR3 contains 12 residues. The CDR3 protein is CASRRQQDTQYF. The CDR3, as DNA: TGTGCCAGCAGACGACAGCAAGATACGCAGTATTTT.

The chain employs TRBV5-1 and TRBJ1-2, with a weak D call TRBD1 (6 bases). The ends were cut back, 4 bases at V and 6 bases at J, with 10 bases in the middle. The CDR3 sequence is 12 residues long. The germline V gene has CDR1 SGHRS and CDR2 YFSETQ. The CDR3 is CASSPRGDGYTF. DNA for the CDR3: TGCGCCAGCAGCCCTAGGGGGGATGGCTACACCTTC.

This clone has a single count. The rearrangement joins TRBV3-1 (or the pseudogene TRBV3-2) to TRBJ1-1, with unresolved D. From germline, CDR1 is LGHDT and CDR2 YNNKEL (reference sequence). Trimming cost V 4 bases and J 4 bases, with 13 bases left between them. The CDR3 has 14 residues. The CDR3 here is CASSPFGVGTEAFF. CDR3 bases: TGTGCCAGCAGCCCGTTCGGAGTAGGCACTGAAGCTTTCTTT.

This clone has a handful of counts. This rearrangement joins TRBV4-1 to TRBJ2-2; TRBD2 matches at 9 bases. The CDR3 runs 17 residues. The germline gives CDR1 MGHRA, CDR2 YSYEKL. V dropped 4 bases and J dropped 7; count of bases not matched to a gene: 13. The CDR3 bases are TGCGCCAGCAGCCCCATACTAGCGGGCGTTTTCTACGGGGAGCTGTTTTTT. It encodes CASSPILAGVFYGELFF.